The sequence of this T cell receptor (beta chain) was determined in a study of T cell repertoires in cytomegalovirus infection. The overall study: CMV infection and matching HLA type were both indicated by public TCR beta signatures. Study-wide results and caveats: Cumulated frequencies of public TCR beta families served to identify carriers of CMV plus the relevant HLA.

This clonotype turned up a few times. Its antigen is not identified. Germline V CDR1 and CDR2: MNHEY, SMNVEV (reference sequence). This CDR3 region has 14 residues. Trimming at V came to 7 bases and at J to 6 bases, leaving 7 bases not matched to a gene. TCRdb reanalysed the reads using MiXCR and keeps one entry per CDR3 protein. The top ten clones hold 15% to 20% of a sample with about 230,000 distinct CDR3 sequences, over 20% of them seen once. Input material: CD8+ T cells from PBMCs. The chain joins TRBV27 to TRBJ2-7; 12 bases are a match to TRBD1. The TCR was taken from a human donor in good health (CMV status not recorded). Some clones in this sample may be carry-over from other donors' samples. In DNA, the CDR3 is TGTGCCAGCACTCCCGGGACAGGGGGCGTCGAGCAGTACTTC. Its translation: CASTPGTGGVEQYF.